These 14 T cell receptor beta chains share one sample of origin, sequenced in a study of shared clonotypes between healthy human individuals. The protocol was immunoSEQ multiplex PCR, while the TCRdb copy is restricted to in-frame clones and leaves out a portion. The sample shows 110,000 or so clones, around 73% of them seen only once. Material: memory CD8+ T cells sorted from blood. The subset: CD45RO+ cells pooled with CCR7-negative TemRA cells. These receptors were taken from a woman between 25 and 40 years old in good health.

V and J are TRBV4-1 and TRBJ1-4; D gene unclear. Germline V lookup: CDR1 MGHRA, CDR2 YSYEKL. The CDR3 spans 13 residues. Trimming shortened V by 2 bases and J by 11 bases, and 12 bases separated the two germline ends. The CDR3 here is CASSQFRAPKLFF. The CDR3 coding sequence is TGCGCCAGCAGCCAATTTAGGGCCCCCAAACTGTTTTTT.

The CDR3: CASSLDLELAGEIPHEQYF. The CDR3, as DNA: TGTGCCAGCAGCTTGGACCTTGAACTAGCGGGAGAAATTCCCCACGAGCAGTACTTC. The chain links TRBV5-4 to TRBJ2-7; TRBD2 matches 11 bases. Trimming took 0 bases from V and 5 from J; bases not matched to a gene: 16. CDR1 is SGHNT, CDR2 YYREEE, per germline (reference sequence). The CDR3 loop spans 19 amino acids.

The chain has TRBV27 and TRBJ1-2, with D maybe TRBD1 (6 bases). Trimming stripped 5 bases from V and 5 bases from J, with 18 bases between. Germline CDR1 and CDR2: MNHEY and SMNVEV (reference sequence). This CDR3 contains 15 residues. In DNA form, the CDR3 reads TGTGCCAGCAGTAGAGGGACATCAGGCGGGTATGGCTACACCTTC. Amino acids: CASSRGTSGGYGYTF.

The chain recombines TRBV4-1 with TRBJ2-1; 11 bases line up with TRBD2. CDR3 size: 17 residues. The V gene end was trimmed by 4 bases and the J gene end by 6 bases; junction bases not matched to a gene: 11. The germline V gene has CDR1 MGHRA and CDR2 YSYEKL. The CDR3 DNA follows: TGCGCCAGCAGCCGACGCCCACTAGCGGGAGAAGGCAATGAGCAGTTCTTC. It translates to CASSRRPLAGEGNEQFF.

The table lists this clone with a few counts. The CDR3 here is CASSIGTYPNTEAFF. CDR3 in DNA: TGCGCCAGCAGCATCGGGACATATCCGAACACTGAAGCTTTCTTT. V usage is TRBV5-1 and J usage is TRBJ1-1; maybe TRBD1 (6 bases). CDR3 length: 15 residues. CDR1 and CDR2 from the germline V gene are SGHRS and YFSETQ. Trimming cost V 4 bases and J 1 base, with 14 bases left between them. The complete variable domain, with remaining parts taken from reference TRBV5-1 and TRBJ1-1, reads KAGVTQTPRYLIKTRGQQVTLSCSPISGHRSVSWYQQTPGQGLQFLFEYFSETQRNKGNFPGRFSGRQFSNSRSEMNVSTLELGDSALYLCASSIGTYPNTEAFFGQGTRLTVV.

The chain employs TRBV4-1 and TRBJ2-3; 7 bases match TRBD2. Looked up from germline, CDR1 is MGHRA and CDR2 is YSYEKL. This CDR3 contains 16 residues. Unmatched junction bases numbered 7, after V lost 4 bases and J lost 0 bases. For the CDR3, the DNA is TGCGCCAGCAGCCGCTTTCTGGGGGGGAGCACAGATACGCAGTATTTT. This gives the protein CASSRFLGGSTDTQYF.

The chain recombines TRBV27 with TRBJ2-1; D may be TRBD2 (6 bases). CDR1 and CDR2 from the germline V gene are MNHEY and SMNVEV (reference sequence). The CDR3 is made up of 14 amino acids. V shed 9 bases and J shed 3 bases, with 15 bases lying between them. CDR3 loop: CASMGGRGYNEQFF. CDR3 DNA sequence: TGTGCCAGTATGGGGGGAAGGGGCTACAATGAGCAGTTCTTC.

The J gene is TRBJ2-1, the V gene TRBV6-4; 10 bases map to TRBD2. The CDR3 totals 15 residues. With V trimmed by 6 bases and J by 7 bases, 9 bases remained unmatched. Per germline, CDR1 MRHNA and CDR2 SNTAGT. The CDR3 nucleotides are TGTGCCAGCAGCCCAGCGGGAGGGTCTTCGAATGAGCAGTTCTTC. It specifies CASSPAGGSSNEQFF.

This clone was found a few times. J is TRBJ1-1 and V is TRBV27; D unresolved. V lost 0 bases and J lost 7, with 12 bases in between. CDR1 is MNHEY and CDR2 is SMNVEV in the germline V gene (reference sequence). The CDR3 contains 14 residues. CDR3: CASSLSSSLNEAFF. Here the CDR3 DNA reads TGTGCCAGCAGTTTATCGAGCAGCCTGAATGAAGCTTTCTTT.

This clone was counted between two and nine times. V and J are TRBV19 and TRBJ2-3; D remains unclear. Deletions cut 4 bases from V and 6 bases from J, with 11 bases between. This CDR3 is built from 13 residues. In germline, CDR1 is LNHDA, CDR2 SQIVND (reference sequence). CDR3 loop: CASSTVSRDTQYF. CDR3 sequence (DNA): TGTGCCAGTAGTACAGTTTCTCGGGATACGCAGTATTTT.

The CDR3 DNA is TGTGCCAGCAGTTTTAGTCTAGCGGGAGTGTGGCCACCATACACAGATACGCAGTATTTT. Translating it yields CASSFSLAGVWPPYTDTQYF. V usage is TRBV28 and J usage is TRBJ2-3, with 10 bases identical to TRBD2. V shed 3 bases and J 2 bases; nucleotides not matched to a gene: 17. The germline V gene encodes CDR1 MDHEN and CDR2 SYDVKM. The CDR3 length is 20 residues.

The chain employs TRBV11-2 and TRBJ2-1, with 8 bases lining up with TRBD1. Germline V lookup: CDR1 SGHAT, CDR2 FQNNGV. This CDR3 contains 18 residues. V shed 4 bases, J shed 2 bases, and the junction held 13 bases outside the gene matches. The CDR3 DNA is TGTGCCAGCAGCTCGGAGACAGGGGAGGCGGTGGCCTACAATGAGCAGTTCTTC. It codes for CASSSETGEAVAYNEQFF.

The V and J genes are TRBV30 and TRBJ1-1, with a possible D match to TRBD1 (6 bases). Looked up from germline, CDR1 is GTSNPN and CDR2 is SVGIG (reference sequence). CDR3 length equals 13 residues. The germline V and J ends were trimmed by 3 bases and 5 bases, with 13 bases remaining between them. CDR3 sequence: CAWRIQGATEAFF. CDR3 in DNA: TGTGCCTGGAGGATACAGGGAGCGACTGAAGCTTTCTTT. The full variable domain, rest sourced from reference TRBV30 and TRBJ1-1, is SQTIHQWPATLVQPVGSPLSLECTVEGTSNPNLYWYRQAAGRGLQLLFYSVGIGQISSEVPQNLSASRPQDRQFILSSKKLLLSDSGFYLCAWRIQGATEAFFGQGTRLTVV.

This clone was detected only a few times. The rearrangement joins TRBV15 to TRBJ2-3; D gene unclear. This CDR3 is built from 13 residues. Between the trimmed V and J ends, which lost 6 bases and 1 base, there was a span of 8 bases. Germline V gene data show CDR1 as LNHNV and CDR2 as YYDKDF (reference sequence). The DNA of the CDR3 is TGTGCCACCAGTGCGGTCGGCACAGATACGCAGTATTTT. This codes for CATSAVGTDTQYF.